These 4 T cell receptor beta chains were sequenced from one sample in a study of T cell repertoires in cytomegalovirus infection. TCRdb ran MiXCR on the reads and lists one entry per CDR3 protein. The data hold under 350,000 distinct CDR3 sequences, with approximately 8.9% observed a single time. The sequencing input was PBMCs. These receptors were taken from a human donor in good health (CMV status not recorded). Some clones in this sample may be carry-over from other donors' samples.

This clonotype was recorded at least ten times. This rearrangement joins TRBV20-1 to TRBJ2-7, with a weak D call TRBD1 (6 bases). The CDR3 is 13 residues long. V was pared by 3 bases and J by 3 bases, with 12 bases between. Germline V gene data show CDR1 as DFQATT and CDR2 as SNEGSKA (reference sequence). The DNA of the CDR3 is TGCAGTGCTAGGGACAGTCTCAACTACGAGCAGTACTTC. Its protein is CSARDSLNYEQYF.

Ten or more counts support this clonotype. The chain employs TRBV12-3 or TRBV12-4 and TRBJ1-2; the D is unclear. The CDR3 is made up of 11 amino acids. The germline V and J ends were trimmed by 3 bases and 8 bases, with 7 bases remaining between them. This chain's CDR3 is CASSFSVGYTF. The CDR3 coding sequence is TGTGCCAGCAGTTTCTCTGTGGGCTACACCTTC.

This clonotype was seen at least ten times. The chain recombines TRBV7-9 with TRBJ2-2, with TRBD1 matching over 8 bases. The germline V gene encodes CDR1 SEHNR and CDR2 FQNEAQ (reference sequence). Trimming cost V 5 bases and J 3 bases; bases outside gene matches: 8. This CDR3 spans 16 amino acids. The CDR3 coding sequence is TGTGCCAGCAGCCAAAGGACAGGGTTCGACACCGGGGAGCTGTTTTTT. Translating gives CASSQRTGFDTGELFF.

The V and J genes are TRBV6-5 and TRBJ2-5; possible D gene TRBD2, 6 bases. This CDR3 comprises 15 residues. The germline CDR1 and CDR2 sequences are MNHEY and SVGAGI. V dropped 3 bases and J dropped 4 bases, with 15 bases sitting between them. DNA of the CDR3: TGTGCCAGCAGTTATAGCCGGGAGCCCCCAGAGACCCAGTACTTC. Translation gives CASSYSREPPETQYF.